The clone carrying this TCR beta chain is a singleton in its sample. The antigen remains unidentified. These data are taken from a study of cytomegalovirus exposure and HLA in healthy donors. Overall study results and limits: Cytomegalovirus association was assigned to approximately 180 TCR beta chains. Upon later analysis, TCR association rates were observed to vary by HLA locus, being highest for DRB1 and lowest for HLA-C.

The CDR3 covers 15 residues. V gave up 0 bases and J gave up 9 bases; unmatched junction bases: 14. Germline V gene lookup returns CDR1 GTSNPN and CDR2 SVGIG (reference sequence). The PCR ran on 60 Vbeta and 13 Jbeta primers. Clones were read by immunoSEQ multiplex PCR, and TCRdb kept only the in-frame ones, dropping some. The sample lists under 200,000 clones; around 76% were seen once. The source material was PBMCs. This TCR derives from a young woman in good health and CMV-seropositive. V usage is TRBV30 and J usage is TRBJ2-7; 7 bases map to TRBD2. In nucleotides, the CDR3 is TGTGCCTGGAGTGTACTCGCGGGAGCCGGGTCGGTGCAGTACTTC. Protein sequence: CAWSVLAGAGSVQYF.